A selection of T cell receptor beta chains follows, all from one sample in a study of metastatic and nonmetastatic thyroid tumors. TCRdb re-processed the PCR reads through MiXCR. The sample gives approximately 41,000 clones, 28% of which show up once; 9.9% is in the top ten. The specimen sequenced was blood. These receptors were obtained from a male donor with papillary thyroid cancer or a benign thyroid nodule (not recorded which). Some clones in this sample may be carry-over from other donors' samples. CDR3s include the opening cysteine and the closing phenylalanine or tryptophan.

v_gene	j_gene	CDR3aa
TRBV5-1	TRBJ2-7	CASSFGATYEQYF
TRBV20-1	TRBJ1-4	CSASQGEDEKLFF
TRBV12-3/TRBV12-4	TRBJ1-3	CASSLSGSGNTIYF
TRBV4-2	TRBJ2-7	CASSQSYRDGYEQYF
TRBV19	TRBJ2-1	CASSTEWGGYNEQFF
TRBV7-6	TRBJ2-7	CASSSARDSQSYEQYF
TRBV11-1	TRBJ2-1	CASSLIGTSGNDEQFF
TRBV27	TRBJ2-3	CASILPGGTGLYF
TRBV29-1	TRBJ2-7	CSVPSPSAYEQYF
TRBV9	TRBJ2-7	CASSVESGGPLEQYF
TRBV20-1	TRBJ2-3	CSADISPTSGGADTQYF
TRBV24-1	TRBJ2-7	CATSDSQRAGQYF
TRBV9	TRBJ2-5	CASSVGYGGQETQYF
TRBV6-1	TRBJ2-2	CASRFWTGASIVELFF
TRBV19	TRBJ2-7	CANKGPYPYEQYF
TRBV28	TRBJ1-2	CASSSGRKNYGYTF
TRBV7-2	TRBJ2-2	CASRIAGGPVGELFF
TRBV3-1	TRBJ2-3	CASSPHGSVDTDTQYF
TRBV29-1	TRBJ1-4	CSVGGVREKLFF
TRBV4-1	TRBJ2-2	CASSLQGFDTGELFF
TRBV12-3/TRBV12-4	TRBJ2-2	CASSLGGTSAGELFF
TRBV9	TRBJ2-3	CASSRTGIAITDTQYF
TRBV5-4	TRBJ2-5	CASSLEGAGGPVKTQYF
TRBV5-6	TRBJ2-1	CASSLVVNEQFF
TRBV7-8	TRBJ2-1	CASSLFGTGPEQFF
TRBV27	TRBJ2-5	CASSLLGFQETQYF
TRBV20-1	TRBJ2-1	CSPRFGSYNEQFF